These T cell receptor beta chains were read from a single sample in a study of T cells in localized non-small cell lung cancer. Produced via immunoSEQ multiplex PCR; TCRdb's table is partial and in-frame only. The sample lists thousands of clones, 30% to 35% occurring once. The source was lung tumor tissue, collected before any cancer treatment. Source of these receptors: a female donor older than 55 with stage II squamous cell lung carcinoma. Each CDR3 is given with its conserved first and last residue. D genes are given only for firm matches. Clone sizes are given selectively: once, few, many, or a class where the clone is expanded.

cdr3_aa: CASLRAGTSTGELFF
d_call: NA
j_call: TRBJ2-2
v_call: TRBV10-3
clone_size: NA

cdr3_aa: CASSFPSARNEQFF
d_call: NA
j_call: TRBJ2-1
v_call: TRBV11-3
clone_size: NA

cdr3_aa: CASSPRSITEQFF
d_call: NA
j_call: TRBJ2-1
v_call: TRBV19
clone_size: NA

cdr3_aa: CASRSGTGPSPLHF
d_call: TRBD1
j_call: TRBJ1-6
v_call: TRBV9
clone_size: few

cdr3_aa: CASSYSMAGTGGREQYF
d_call: TRBD1
j_call: TRBJ2-7
v_call: TRBV6-8
clone_size: medium-sized

cdr3_aa: CAWSRTSSYEQYF
d_call: TRBD2
j_call: TRBJ2-7
v_call: TRBV30
clone_size: NA

cdr3_aa: CASRLGFLGTEAFF
d_call: NA
j_call: TRBJ1-1
v_call: TRBV6-8
clone_size: medium-sized

cdr3_aa: CASSFDRGYEQYF
d_call: TRBD1
j_call: TRBJ2-7
v_call: TRBV13
clone_size: NA

cdr3_aa: CASTGGARAEAFF
d_call: TRBD1
j_call: TRBJ1-1
v_call: TRBV19
clone_size: once

cdr3_aa: CASSFLQGNTEAFF
d_call: NA
j_call: TRBJ1-1
v_call: TRBV18
clone_size: few

cdr3_aa: CASSEAIVYGYTF
d_call: NA
j_call: TRBJ1-2
v_call: TRBV6-1
clone_size: medium-sized

cdr3_aa: CATSRDPTGAGYTF
d_call: TRBD1
j_call: TRBJ1-2
v_call: TRBV15
clone_size: large

cdr3_aa: CASSYGELSEQYF
d_call: NA
j_call: TRBJ2-7
v_call: TRBV6-8
clone_size: NA

cdr3_aa: CSADTGLGANVLTF
d_call: NA
j_call: TRBJ2-6
v_call: TRBV29-1
clone_size: NA

cdr3_aa: CASSSRTGTGLNEKLFF
d_call: NA
j_call: TRBJ1-4
v_call: TRBV11-3
clone_size: medium-sized

cdr3_aa: CASSEQASGGAMEQFF
d_call: TRBD2
j_call: TRBJ2-1
v_call: TRBV6-7
clone_size: NA

cdr3_aa: CATSRDSRVGSEKLFF
d_call: NA
j_call: TRBJ1-4
v_call: TRBV15
clone_size: NA

cdr3_aa: CASSYGGQSSYEQYF
d_call: TRBD1
j_call: TRBJ2-7
v_call: TRBV6-8
clone_size: few

cdr3_aa: CASSLERGSHEQYF
d_call: TRBD2
j_call: TRBJ2-7
v_call: TRBV5-1
clone_size: NA

cdr3_aa: CSVADTGMNSPLHF
d_call: NA
j_call: TRBJ1-6
v_call: TRBV29-1
clone_size: NA

cdr3_aa: CASSQALSTYGYTF
d_call: NA
j_call: TRBJ1-2
v_call: TRBV14
clone_size: NA

cdr3_aa: CASRPWAGGANLNTEAFF
d_call: NA
j_call: TRBJ1-1
v_call: TRBV6-8
clone_size: NA

cdr3_aa: CASRTGFIFQETQYF
d_call: TRBD1
j_call: TRBJ2-5
v_call: TRBV6-7
clone_size: NA

cdr3_aa: CASSYSKPRLAFDEQFF
d_call: TRBD2
j_call: TRBJ2-1
v_call: TRBV6-8
clone_size: medium-sized

cdr3_aa: CASSPWTPISYNEQFF
d_call: NA
j_call: TRBJ2-1
v_call: TRBV5-1
clone_size: NA

cdr3_aa: CASSSISQGADEKLFF
d_call: TRBD1
j_call: TRBJ1-4
v_call: TRBV11-3
clone_size: large

cdr3_aa: CSVLSGGRTDTQYF
d_call: TRBD2
j_call: TRBJ2-3
v_call: TRBV29-1
clone_size: NA

cdr3_aa: CASSQGGPQETQYF
d_call: NA
j_call: TRBJ2-5
v_call: TRBV11-3
clone_size: few

cdr3_aa: CAISELGLGNTGELFF
d_call: NA
j_call: TRBJ2-2
v_call: TRBV10-3
clone_size: NA

cdr3_aa: CASSLDRGASGYNEQFF
d_call: NA
j_call: TRBJ2-1
v_call: TRBV11-3
clone_size: NA

cdr3_aa: CASSQGTSGQETQYF
d_call: TRBD2
j_call: TRBJ2-5
v_call: TRBV11-3
clone_size: few

cdr3_aa: CASSSSGSRDEQFF
d_call: NA
j_call: TRBJ2-1
v_call: TRBV19
clone_size: NA

cdr3_aa: CASSNDQGRGKLFF
d_call: NA
j_call: TRBJ1-4
v_call: TRBV9
clone_size: NA

cdr3_aa: CASSYSGGYGYTF
d_call: NA
j_call: TRBJ1-2
v_call: TRBV6-8
clone_size: few

cdr3_aa: CASSKFRDSTSSYNEQFF
d_call: TRBD1
j_call: TRBJ2-1
v_call: TRBV6-8
clone_size: few

cdr3_aa: CASSPVGARGEKLFF
d_call: NA
j_call: TRBJ1-4
v_call: TRBV9
clone_size: medium-sized

cdr3_aa: CATSREGQGYGETQYF
d_call: NA
j_call: TRBJ2-5
v_call: TRBV15
clone_size: few

cdr3_aa: CASSYGRGAPNNEQFF
d_call: TRBD2
j_call: TRBJ2-1
v_call: TRBV6-8
clone_size: few

cdr3_aa: CASSEGGVFGYTF
d_call: NA
j_call: TRBJ1-2
v_call: TRBV6-1
clone_size: NA

cdr3_aa: CASSEDWETQYF
d_call: NA
j_call: TRBJ2-5
v_call: TRBV6-1
clone_size: medium-sized

cdr3_aa: CASSQGEAAYGYTF
d_call: NA
j_call: TRBJ1-2
v_call: TRBV23-1
clone_size: few

cdr3_aa: CASSPRSVTGDGYTF
d_call: TRBD1
j_call: TRBJ1-2
v_call: TRBV11-3
clone_size: medium-sized

cdr3_aa: CASSLALLGDTQYF
d_call: NA
j_call: TRBJ2-3
v_call: TRBV5-1
clone_size: NA

cdr3_aa: CAIRLAGTETQYF
d_call: TRBD2
j_call: TRBJ2-5
v_call: TRBV6-8
clone_size: few

cdr3_aa: CASSQTGLELFF
d_call: NA
j_call: TRBJ1-4
v_call: TRBV1
clone_size: NA